The T cell receptor (beta chain) under discussion was sequenced for a study of shared clonotypes between healthy human individuals. Replicate sorted-subset PCRs were loaded with approximately 200 ng DNA, about 28,000 T cell genomes. The repertoire was sequenced with immunoSEQ multiplex PCR; TCRdb's copy has only in-frame clones and lacks some. The sample has about 2.4 million clones, approximately 93% seen once. Within Nashville, Tennessee resided all donors, each a Caucasian adult. Partitioning of CD4+ cells yielded a CD45RA+ naive subset and a CD45RA-negative memory subset. The CDR3 is made up of 14 amino acids. CDR1 and CDR2 from the germline V gene are KGHSH and LQKENI. V was trimmed by 4 bases and J by 5 bases, leaving 14 bases between them.

The chain employs TRBV18 and TRBJ1-2, with a possible D match to TRBD1 (5 bases). The source of this sequence is a man younger than 30 in good health. Some clones in this sample may be carry-over from other donors' samples. The source material was naive CD4+ T cells from PBMCs. Stated subset: CD45RA+ positively selected. CDR3 bases: TGTGCCAGCTCACAGAGGGGTGATAAATATGGCTACACCTTC. Protein sequence: CASSQRGDKYGYTF.